This entry features one T cell receptor beta chain sequence. The CDR3 is 15 residues long. Trimming shortened V by 4 bases and J by 7 bases, and 14 bases separated the two germline ends. From germline, CDR1 is MNHEY and CDR2 SMNVEV (reference sequence). These data belong to a study of Ad26.COV2.S vaccination and SARS-CoV-2 variants. Treatment denoted: over 15 received Ad26.COV2.S at low or high dose, single or two shots; roughly 5 received placebo; per-sample allocation not given. Samples came from day 63 after the first vaccine or placebo injection. The data were produced by immunoSEQ multiplex PCR, yet TCRdb's version contains in-frame clones alone and is incomplete. The sample carries some 390,000 clones, 88% recorded once.

This material consisted of peripheral blood, taken in a trial of Ad26.COV2.S vaccine versus placebo. The sequence was obtained from a person between 18 and 65 years old who received the Ad26.COV2.S COVID-19 vaccine or a placebo. The chain uses TRBV27 and TRBJ1-6, with no clear D. The CDR3 bases are TGTGCCAGCAGTTATAATGGCGTAACCAATTCACCCCTCCACTTT. It specifies CASSYNGVTNSPLHF.